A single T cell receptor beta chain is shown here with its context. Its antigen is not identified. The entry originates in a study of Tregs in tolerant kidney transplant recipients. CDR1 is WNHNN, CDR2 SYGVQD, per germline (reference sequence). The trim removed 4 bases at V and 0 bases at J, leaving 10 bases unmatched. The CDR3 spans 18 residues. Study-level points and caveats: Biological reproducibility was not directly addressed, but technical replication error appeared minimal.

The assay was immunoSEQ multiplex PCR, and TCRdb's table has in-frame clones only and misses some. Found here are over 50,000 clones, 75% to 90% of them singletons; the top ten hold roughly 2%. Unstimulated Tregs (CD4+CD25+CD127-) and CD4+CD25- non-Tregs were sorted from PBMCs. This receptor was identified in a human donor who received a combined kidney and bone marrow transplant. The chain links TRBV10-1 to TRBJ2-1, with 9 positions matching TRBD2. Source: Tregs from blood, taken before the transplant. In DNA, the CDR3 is TGCGCCAGCAGTGGAGGTAGCGGGGGATCAAGCTCCTACAATGAGCAGTTCTTC. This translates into CASSGGSGGSSSYNEQFF.